Presented here are 9 T cell receptor beta chains from one specimen sequenced in a study of blood T cell repertoires in COVID-19. Profiling relied on immunoSEQ multiplex PCR, and the TCRdb table lists in-frame clones only, not all of them. This sample yields 250,000 to 350,000 clones, of which about nine tenths are seen a single time; roughly 2% belongs to the top ten. Sequencing was carried out using peripheral blood. The source of these receptors is a woman aged 45-59 years who had recovered from COVID-19.

The DNA for the CDR3 is TGTGCCAGCAGCCCCGGTAGGTCGGGAGAACACACCTTC. Translated, it gives CASSPGRSGEHTF. The rearrangement uses TRBV13 and TRBJ1-2; D unresolved. With 5 bases removed from V and 12 bases from J, the gap between germline ends came to 19 bases. CDR3 length equals 13 residues. Germline-derived CDR1 and CDR2 are PRHDT and FYEKMQ (reference sequence).

The chain employs TRBV5-4 and TRBJ2-7; D unclear. The CDR3 runs to 14 residues. The germline V gene has CDR1 SGHNT and CDR2 YYREEE (reference sequence). V was clipped by 0 bases and J by 5 bases, with 12 bases between them. For the CDR3, the DNA is TGTGCCAGCAGCTTGGAACCCGCCCGGGACGAGCAGTACTTC. It encodes CASSLEPARDEQYF.

The chain has TRBV25-1 and TRBJ1-1, with D perhaps matching TRBD1 (6 bases). From germline, CDR1 is MGHDK and CDR2 SYGVNS. CDR3 length: 11 amino acids. V was pared by 6 bases and J by 8 bases, with 10 bases between. The CDR3 nucleotides are TGTGCCAGCAGCAGGGGATGGGAAGCTTTCTTT. Translating it yields CASSRGWEAFF.

This rearrangement joins TRBV15 to TRBJ2-1; TRBD1 matches 10 bases. Germline CDR1 and CDR2: LNHNV and YYDKDF (reference sequence). V shed 0 bases, J shed 2 bases, and the junction held 4 bases outside the gene matches. The CDR3 totals 17 residues. This CDR3 reads CATSRDLGTGAYNEQFF. In DNA form, the CDR3 reads TGTGCCACCAGCAGAGATCTAGGGACAGGGGCCTACAATGAGCAGTTCTTC.

The chain couples TRBV18 to TRBJ1-1; a weak D match, TRBD1 (5 bases). Germline V gene data show CDR1 as KGHSH and CDR2 as LQKENI. CDR3 length: 13 amino acids. V was cut by 7 bases and J by 4 bases, with 13 bases left in between. The CDR3 is CASFEYRGTEAFF. DNA of the CDR3: TGTGCCAGCTTTGAATATAGGGGCACTGAAGCTTTCTTT.

The sample holds one count of this clone. This sequence joins TRBV30 and TRBJ1-6; D perhaps matches TRBD1 (6 bases). The CDR3 spans 15 residues. Per germline, CDR1 GTSNPN and CDR2 SVGIG (reference sequence). The V end lost 5 bases, the J end lost 7 bases, and 18 bases lay between the germline ends. CDR3 residues: CAWEALGQPNSPLHF. The CDR3 nucleotides read TGTGCCTGGGAGGCCCTAGGACAGCCGAATTCACCCCTCCACTTT.

The rearrangement uses TRBV27 and TRBJ2-1; 10 positions agree with TRBD1. The CDR3 runs to 15 residues. Germline V lookup: CDR1 MNHEY, CDR2 SMNVEV (reference sequence). Losses at the gene ends were 4 bases for V and 3 bases for J; bases not matched to a gene: 3. The CDR3 region is CASSSDRGLYNEQFF. CDR3 sequence (DNA): TGTGCCAGCAGTTCAGACAGGGGGCTCTACAATGAGCAGTTCTTC.

This clone appeared a single time. CDR3 residues: CASSQRTTSPGFDTQYF. The CDR3 coding sequence is TGCGCCAGCAGCCAGAGGACCACTAGCCCGGGATTCGATACGCAGTATTTT. The chain recombines TRBV4-3 with TRBJ2-3, with D perhaps TRBD2 (6 bases). The CDR3 extends over 17 amino acids. Trimming stripped 3 bases from V and 6 bases from J, with 22 bases between. CDR1 and CDR2 (germline): LGHNA, YSLEER.

This sequence joins TRBV6-5 and TRBJ1-6, with 8 bases fitting TRBD1. The CDR3 extends over 15 amino acids. Germline loops: CDR1 MNHEY, CDR2 SVGAGI. J lost 14 bases, V lost 5 bases, and 14 bases had no gene match. Here the CDR3 reads CASSIPDRVLGALHF. The CDR3 nucleotides read TGTGCCAGCAGTATTCCGGACAGGGTCCTCGGGGCCCTCCACTTT.